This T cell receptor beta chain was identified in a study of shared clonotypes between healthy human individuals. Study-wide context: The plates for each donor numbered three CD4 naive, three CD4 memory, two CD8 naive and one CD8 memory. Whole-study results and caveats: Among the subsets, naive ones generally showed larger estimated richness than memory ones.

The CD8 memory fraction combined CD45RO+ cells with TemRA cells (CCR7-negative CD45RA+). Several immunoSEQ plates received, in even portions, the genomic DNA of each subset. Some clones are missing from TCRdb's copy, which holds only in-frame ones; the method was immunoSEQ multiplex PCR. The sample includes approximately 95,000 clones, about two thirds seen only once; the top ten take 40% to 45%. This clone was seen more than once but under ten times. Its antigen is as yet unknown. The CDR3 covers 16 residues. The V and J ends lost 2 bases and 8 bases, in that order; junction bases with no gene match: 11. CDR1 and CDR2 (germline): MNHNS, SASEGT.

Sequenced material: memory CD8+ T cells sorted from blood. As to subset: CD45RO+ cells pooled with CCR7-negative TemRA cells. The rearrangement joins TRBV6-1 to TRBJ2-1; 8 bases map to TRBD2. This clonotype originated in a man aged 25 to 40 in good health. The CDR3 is CASSERAGESADEQFF. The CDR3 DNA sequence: TGTGCCAGCAGTGAAAGAGCGGGGGAGAGCGCCGATGAGCAGTTCTTC.